This T cell receptor (beta chain) was obtained from a study of blood T cell repertoires in COVID-19. Study-wide background: COVID-19 samples collected from the United States, Italy and Spain covered acute and convalescent phases. The cDNA or gDNA used as material had been derived from T cells, B-cell-depleted T cells, or PBMCs.

The CDR3 covers 15 residues. Trimming took off 2 bases at V and 7 bases at J, with 17 bases between the two ends. CDR1 and CDR2 from the germline V gene are SGHDN and FVKESK. Per the original data handling: The assay estimated nucleated cells by amplifying reference gene primers. The repertoire was sequenced with immunoSEQ multiplex PCR; TCRdb's copy has only in-frame clones and lacks some. The V and J calls and clone size are taken from that table; D and trimming were inferred from the DNA. Among 110,000 or so clones listed, about 85% were seen once. This TCR derives from a human donor in a cohort sampled during active COVID-19. The gene calls are TRBV14 and TRBJ2-5; D remains unclear. The source material was peripheral blood. CDR3 coding DNA: TGTGCCAGCAGCCAACTCCCGGGTCCCGGCGGGACCCAGTACTTC. This codes for CASSQLPGPGGTQYF.